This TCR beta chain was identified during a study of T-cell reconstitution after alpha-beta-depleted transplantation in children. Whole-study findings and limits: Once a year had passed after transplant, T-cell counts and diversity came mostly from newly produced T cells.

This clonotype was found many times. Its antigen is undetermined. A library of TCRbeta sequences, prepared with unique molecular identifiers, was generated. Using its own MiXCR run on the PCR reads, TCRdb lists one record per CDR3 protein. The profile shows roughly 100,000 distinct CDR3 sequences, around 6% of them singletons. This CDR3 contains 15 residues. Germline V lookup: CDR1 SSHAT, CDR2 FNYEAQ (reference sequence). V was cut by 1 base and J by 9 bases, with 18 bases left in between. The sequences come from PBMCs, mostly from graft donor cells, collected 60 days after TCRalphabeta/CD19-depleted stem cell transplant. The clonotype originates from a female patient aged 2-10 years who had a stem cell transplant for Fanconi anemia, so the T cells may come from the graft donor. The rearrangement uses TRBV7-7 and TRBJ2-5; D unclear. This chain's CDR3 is CASSLETSPPGAQYF. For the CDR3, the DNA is TGTGCCAGCAGCTTAGAGACGAGCCCCCCAGGAGCCCAGTACTTC.